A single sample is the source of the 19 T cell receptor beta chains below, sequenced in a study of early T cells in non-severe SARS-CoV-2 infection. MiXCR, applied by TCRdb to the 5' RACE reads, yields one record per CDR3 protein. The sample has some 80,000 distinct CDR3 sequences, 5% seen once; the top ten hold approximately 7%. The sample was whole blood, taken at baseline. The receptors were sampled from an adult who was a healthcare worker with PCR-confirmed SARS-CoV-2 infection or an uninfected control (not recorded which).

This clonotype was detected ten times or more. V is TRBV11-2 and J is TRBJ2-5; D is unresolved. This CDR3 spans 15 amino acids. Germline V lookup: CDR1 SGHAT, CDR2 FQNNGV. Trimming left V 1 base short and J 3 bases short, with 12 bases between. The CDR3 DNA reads TGTGCCAGCAGCTTAGTTCAAGGATTTGAAGAGACCCAGTACTTC. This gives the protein CASSLVQGFEETQYF.

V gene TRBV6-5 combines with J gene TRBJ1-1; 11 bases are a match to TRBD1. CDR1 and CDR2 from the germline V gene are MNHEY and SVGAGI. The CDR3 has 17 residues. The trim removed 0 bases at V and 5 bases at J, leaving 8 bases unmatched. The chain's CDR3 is CASSYSGQGGPGTEAFF. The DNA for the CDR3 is TGTGCCAGCAGTTACTCGGGACAGGGGGGACCGGGGACTGAAGCTTTCTTT.

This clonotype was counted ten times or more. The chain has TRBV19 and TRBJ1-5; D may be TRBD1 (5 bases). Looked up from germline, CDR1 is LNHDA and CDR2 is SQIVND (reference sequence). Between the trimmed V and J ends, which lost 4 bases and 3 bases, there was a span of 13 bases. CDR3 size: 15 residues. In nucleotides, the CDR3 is TGTGCCAGTAGTAGCCGGGACGGATACAATCAGCCCCAGCATTTT. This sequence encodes CASSSRDGYNQPQHF.

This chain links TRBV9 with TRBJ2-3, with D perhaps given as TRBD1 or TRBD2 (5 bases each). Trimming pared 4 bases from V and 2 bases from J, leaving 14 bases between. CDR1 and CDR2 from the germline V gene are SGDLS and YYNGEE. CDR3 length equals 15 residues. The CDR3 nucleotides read TGTGCCAGCAGCCCGACCGGGACCTACACAGATACGCAGTATTTT. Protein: CASSPTGTYTDTQYF.

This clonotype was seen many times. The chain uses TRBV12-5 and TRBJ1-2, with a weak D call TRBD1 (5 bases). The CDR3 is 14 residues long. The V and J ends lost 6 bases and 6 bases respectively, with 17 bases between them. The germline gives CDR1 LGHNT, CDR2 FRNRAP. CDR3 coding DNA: TGTGCTAGTGGGGACACCTCACTTTGGGATGGCTACACCTTC. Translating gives CASGDTSLWDGYTF. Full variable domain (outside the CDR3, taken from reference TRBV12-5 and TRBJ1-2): DARVTQTPRHKVTEMGQEVTMRCQPILGHNTVFWYRQTMMQGLELLAYFRNRAPLDDSGMPKDRFSAEMPDATLATLKIQPSEPRDSAVYFCASGDTSLWDGYTFGSGTRLTVV.

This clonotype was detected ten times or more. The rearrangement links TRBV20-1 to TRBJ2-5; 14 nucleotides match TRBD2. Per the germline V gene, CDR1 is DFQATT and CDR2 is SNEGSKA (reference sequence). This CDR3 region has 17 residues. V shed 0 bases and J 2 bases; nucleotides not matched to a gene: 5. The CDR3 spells CSARDRLAGGLQETQYF. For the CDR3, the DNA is TGCAGTGCTAGAGATAGACTAGCGGGAGGGCTGCAAGAGACCCAGTACTTC.

CDR3 residues: CSGSADTQYF. The CDR3 nucleotides read TGCAGCGGCAGCGCGGATACGCAGTATTTT. V usage is TRBV29-1 and J usage is TRBJ2-3, with D unclear. Trimming took 7 bases from V and 6 from J, leaving 8 bases between them. The CDR3 has 10 residues. Germline CDR1 reads SQVTM; CDR2 reads ANQGSEA.

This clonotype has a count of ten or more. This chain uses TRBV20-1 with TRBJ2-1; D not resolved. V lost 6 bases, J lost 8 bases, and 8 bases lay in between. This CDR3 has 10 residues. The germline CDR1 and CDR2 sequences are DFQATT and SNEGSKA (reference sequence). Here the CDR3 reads CSAPRYEQFF. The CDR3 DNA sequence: TGCAGTGCCCCGAGGTATGAGCAGTTCTTC.

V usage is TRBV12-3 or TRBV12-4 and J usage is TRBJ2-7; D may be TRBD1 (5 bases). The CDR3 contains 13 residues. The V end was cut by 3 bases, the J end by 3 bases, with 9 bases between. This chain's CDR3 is CASSLTAFYEQYF. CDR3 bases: TGTGCCAGCAGTTTGACAGCCTTCTACGAGCAGTACTTC.

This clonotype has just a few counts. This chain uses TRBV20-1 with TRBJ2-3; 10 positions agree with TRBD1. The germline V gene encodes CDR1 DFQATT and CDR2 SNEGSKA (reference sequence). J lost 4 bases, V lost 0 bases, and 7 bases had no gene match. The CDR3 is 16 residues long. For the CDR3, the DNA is TGCAGTGCTAGAGATAGGAGACAGGGGGCGGCAGATACGCAGTATTTT. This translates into CSARDRRQGAADTQYF.

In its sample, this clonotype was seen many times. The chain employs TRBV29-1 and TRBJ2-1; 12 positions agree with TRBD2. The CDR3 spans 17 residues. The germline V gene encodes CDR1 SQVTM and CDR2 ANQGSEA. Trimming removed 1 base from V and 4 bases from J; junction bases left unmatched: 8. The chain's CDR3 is CSVEGAFLAGGYNEQFF. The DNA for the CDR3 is TGCAGCGTTGAAGGGGCCTTCCTAGCGGGAGGGTACAATGAGCAGTTCTTC.

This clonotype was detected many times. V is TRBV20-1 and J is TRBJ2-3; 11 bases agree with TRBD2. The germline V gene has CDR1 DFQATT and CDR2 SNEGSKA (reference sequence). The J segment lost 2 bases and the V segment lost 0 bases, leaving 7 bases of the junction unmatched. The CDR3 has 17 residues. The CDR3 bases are TGCAGTGCTAGAGATTTCCGACTAGCGGGGACCACAGATACGCAGTATTTT. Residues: CSARDFRLAGTTDTQYF.

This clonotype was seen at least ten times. The CDR3 protein is CASSFHWGREESEQFF. The CDR3, as DNA: TGTGCCAGCAGCTTTCATTGGGGTCGGGAGGAAAGTGAGCAGTTCTTC. The V gene is TRBV5-5, the J gene TRBJ2-1; 7 nucleotides line up with TRBD2. The CDR3 consists of 16 residues. Per the germline V gene, CDR1 is SGHKS and CDR2 is YYEKEE (reference sequence). V lost 2 bases, J lost 9 bases, and 14 bases stayed unmatched. Filled out from reference TRBV5-5 and TRBJ2-1, the complete variable domain reads DAGVTQSPTHLIKTRGQQVTLRCSPISGHKSVSWYQQVLGQGPQFIFQYYEKEERGRGNFPDRFSARQFPNYSSELNVNALLLGDSALYLCASSFHWGREESEQFFGPGTRLTVL.

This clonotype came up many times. Written as DNA, the CDR3 is TGTGCCAGCAGCTTAGGGGGAGGGACTAGAGGCCTGGAGCAGTACTTC. Translated, it gives CASSLGGGTRGLEQYF. The chain links TRBV7-9 to TRBJ2-7, with 8 bases identical to TRBD2. V was pared by 1 base and J by 7 bases, with 12 bases of the junction left unmatched. CDR3 length equals 16 residues. CDR1 SEHNR and CDR2 FQNEAQ come from the germline V gene (reference sequence). Drawing the rest from reference TRBV7-9 and TRBJ2-7, the complete variable domain is DTGVSQNPRHKITKRGQNVTFRCDPISEHNRLYWYRQTLGQGPEFLTYFQNEAQLEKSRLLSDRFSAERPKGSFSTLEIQRTEQGDSAMYLCASSLGGGTRGLEQYFGPGTRLTVT.

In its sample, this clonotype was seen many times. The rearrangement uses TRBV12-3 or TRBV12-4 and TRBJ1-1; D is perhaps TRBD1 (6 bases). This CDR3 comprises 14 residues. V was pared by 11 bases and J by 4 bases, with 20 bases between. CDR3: CAASQGSRVTEAFF. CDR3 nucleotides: TGTGCCGCTTCCCAGGGGAGTCGGGTCACTGAAGCTTTCTTT.

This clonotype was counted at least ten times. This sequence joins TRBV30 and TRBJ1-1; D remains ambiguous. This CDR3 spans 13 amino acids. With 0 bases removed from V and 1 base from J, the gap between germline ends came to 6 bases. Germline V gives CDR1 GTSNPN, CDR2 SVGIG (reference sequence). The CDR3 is CAWSVGPNTEAFF. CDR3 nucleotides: TGTGCCTGGAGTGTAGGCCCGAACACTGAAGCTTTCTTT.

The CDR3 spells CASSQVGQGNTEAFF. The CDR3, as DNA: TGCGCCAGCAGCCAAGTGGGACAGGGGAACACTGAAGCTTTCTTT. The gene calls are TRBV4-1 and TRBJ1-1; TRBD1 agrees at 9 bases. V dropped 1 base and J dropped 1; count of bases not matched to a gene: 1. CDR1 and CDR2 from the germline V gene are MGHRA and YSYEKL. This CDR3 has 15 amino acids.

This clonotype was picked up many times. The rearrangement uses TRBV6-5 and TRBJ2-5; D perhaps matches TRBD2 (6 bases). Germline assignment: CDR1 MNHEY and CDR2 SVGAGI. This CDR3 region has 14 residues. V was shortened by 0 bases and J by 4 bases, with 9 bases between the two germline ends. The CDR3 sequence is CASSYSGGGETQYF. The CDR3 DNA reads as TGTGCCAGCAGTTACTCCGGGGGTGGAGAGACCCAGTACTTC.

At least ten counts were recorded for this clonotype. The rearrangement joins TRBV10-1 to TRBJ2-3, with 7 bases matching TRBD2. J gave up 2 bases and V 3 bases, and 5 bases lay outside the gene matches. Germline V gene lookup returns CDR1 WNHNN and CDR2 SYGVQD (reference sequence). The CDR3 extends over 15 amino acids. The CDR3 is CASSEMAGATDTQYF. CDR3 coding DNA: TGCGCCAGCAGTGAAATGGCGGGAGCCACAGATACGCAGTATTTT.